The 9 T cell receptor beta chains presented below share a single source sample, sequenced in a study of read filtering for tumor transcriptome and immune sequencing. This library used roughly 430 ng RNA and molecular barcoded adaptors spanning alpha/delta and beta/gamma chains. TCRdb reanalysed the reads using MiXCR and keeps one entry per CDR3 protein. The sample holds about 39,000 distinct CDR3 sequences, roughly an eighth seen once. Sequencing was carried out using a population of CD138-negative cells sorted from bone marrow. The receptors shown here come from a donor over 35 with multiple myeloma.

This clonotype was observed many times. The chain carries TRBV11-2 and TRBJ2-1; D perhaps matches TRBD1 (5 bases). Germline V gene sequence: CDR1 SGHAT, CDR2 FQNNGV. The CDR3 spans 12 residues. V was trimmed by 2 bases and J by 8 bases, leaving 7 bases between them. CDR3 amino acids: CASSLQGYEQFF. CDR3 DNA sequence: TGTGCCAGCAGCTTACAGGGCTATGAGCAGTTCTTC.

DNA of the CDR3: TGTGCCAGCAGCCCCCTCCTGGGACAGGGTTACGAGCAGTACTTC. Translated: CASSPLLGQGYEQYF. The J gene is TRBJ2-7, the V gene TRBV7-2; TRBD1 matches at 9 bases. The CDR3 runs 15 residues. With 5 bases clipped from V and 4 bases from J, the junction kept 9 bases outside the gene matches. Germline V CDR1 and CDR2: SGHTA, FQGNSA.

This clonotype came up many times. The V call is TRBV6-6, the J call TRBJ2-5; 10 nucleotides line up with TRBD1. The CDR3 has 14 amino acids. V trimming: 0 bases; J trimming: 5 bases; junction bases outside the gene matches: 0. Germline lookup yields CDR1 MNHNY and CDR2 SVGAGI (reference sequence). CDR3 coding DNA: TGTGCCAGCAGTTACTCGGACAGGGGGGAGACCCAGTACTTC. It codes for CASSYSDRGETQYF.

This clonotype was found a few times. The chain employs TRBV27 and TRBJ1-2, with D possibly TRBD1 on 5 matching bases. The V end was cut by 4 bases, the J end by 4 bases, with 13 bases between. The CDR3 sequence is 14 residues long. Germline values: CDR1 MNHEY, CDR2 SMNVEV (reference sequence). The DNA of the CDR3 is TGTGCCAGCAGTTCCGGGGCGACATTCTATGGCTACACCTTC. Protein sequence: CASSSGATFYGYTF.

This clonotype was found a few times. CDR3 coding DNA: TGCACCTCCTGGGGGGGGGTCTCTGGAAACACCATATATTTT. It encodes CTSWGGVSGNTIYF. The J gene is TRBJ1-3, the V gene TRBV29-1; TRBD1 is a possible D gene (5 bases). Germline V gives CDR1 SQVTM, CDR2 ANQGSEA. The CDR3 sequence is 14 residues long. Full variable domain (outside the CDR3, taken from reference TRBV29-1 and TRBJ1-3): SAVISQKPSRDICQRGTSLTIQCQVDSQVTMMFWYRQQPGQSLTLIATANQGSEATYESGFVIDKFPISRPNLTFSTLTVSNMSPEDSSIYLCTSWGGVSGNTIYFGEGSWLTVV.

This clonotype turned up a few times. The chain combines TRBV7-2 with TRBJ1-6; D call uncertain. Looked up from germline, CDR1 is SGHTA and CDR2 is FQGNSA. CDR3 length: 14 residues. Between the trimmed V and J ends, which lost 5 bases and 6 bases, there was a span of 11 bases. CDR3 residues: CASSPLWGNSPLHF. The CDR3 coding sequence is TGTGCCAGCAGCCCTCTCTGGGGTAATTCACCCCTCCACTTT.

This clonotype was counted many times. This sequence joins TRBV19 and TRBJ2-3; a weak D match, TRBD1 (5 bases). Germline V CDR1 and CDR2: LNHDA, SQIVND (reference sequence). This CDR3 has 14 amino acids. V was clipped by 6 bases and J by 0 bases, with 10 bases between them. In DNA, the CDR3 is TGTGCCAGTAGGTTCAGGGAAAGCACAGATACGCAGTATTTT. Translation: CASRFRESTDTQYF.

The table lists this clonotype with many counts. V gene TRBV5-1 combines with J gene TRBJ2-7; 10 positions match TRBD2. The CDR3 extends over 15 amino acids. J gave up 7 bases and V 0 bases, and 7 bases lay outside the gene matches. CDR1 is SGHRS and CDR2 is YFSETQ in the germline V gene. CDR3 sequence (DNA): TGCGCCAGCAGCTTGGTGCTAGCGGGAGTTGAAGAGCAGTACTTC. Protein sequence: CASSLVLAGVEEQYF.

The chain has TRBV5-8 and TRBJ2-6; D remains unclear. From germline, CDR1 is SGHTS and CDR2 YDEGEE. Trimming cost V 5 bases and J 2 bases, with 11 bases left between them. This CDR3 contains 15 residues. The CDR3 loop is CASSFDRAGANVLTF. CDR3 in DNA: TGTGCCAGCAGTTTTGATAGGGCTGGGGCCAACGTCCTGACTTTC. The entire variable domain, with the rest obtained from reference TRBV5-8 and TRBJ2-6, is as follows: EAGVTQSPTHLIKTRGQQATLRCSPISGHTSVYWYQQALGLGLQFLLWYDEGEERNRGNFPPRFSGRQFPNYSSELNVNALELEDSALYLCASSFDRAGANVLTFGAGSRLTVL.